The sequence of this T cell receptor beta chain was determined in a study of human T cells and chemical hapten exposure. The CDR3 totals 12 residues. Germline V gene sequence: CDR1 DFQATT, CDR2 SNEGSKA (reference sequence). Trimming took 0 bases from V and 10 from J, leaving 10 bases between them. Points on this clonotype: Its antigen is unknown.

Study-wide results and caveats: Versus controls, expanded TCRs had significantly more large CDR3 similarity clusters.

Described time point: patch test 1, 2 weeks after DPC sensitization. Treatment of the sample: therapeutic diphenylcyclopropenone sensitization with weekly scalp DPC. Phlebotomy was performed prior to application of every patch test. MiXCR, run by TCRdb on the RACE reads, gives a single entry per CDR3 protein. The table records 11,000 to 15,000 distinct CDR3 sequences, 16% of them present only once. Sequenced here: whole blood, sampled in connection with sensitization to the hapten diphenylcyclopropenone (DPC). This chain links TRBV20-1 with TRBJ1-5; D is undetermined. The TCR comes from a young woman with alopecia areata. Some clones in this sample may be carry-over from other donors' samples. The CDR3 here is CSARDSRLPQHF. Written as DNA, the CDR3 is TGCAGTGCTAGAGATAGCCGCCTCCCCCAGCATTTT.